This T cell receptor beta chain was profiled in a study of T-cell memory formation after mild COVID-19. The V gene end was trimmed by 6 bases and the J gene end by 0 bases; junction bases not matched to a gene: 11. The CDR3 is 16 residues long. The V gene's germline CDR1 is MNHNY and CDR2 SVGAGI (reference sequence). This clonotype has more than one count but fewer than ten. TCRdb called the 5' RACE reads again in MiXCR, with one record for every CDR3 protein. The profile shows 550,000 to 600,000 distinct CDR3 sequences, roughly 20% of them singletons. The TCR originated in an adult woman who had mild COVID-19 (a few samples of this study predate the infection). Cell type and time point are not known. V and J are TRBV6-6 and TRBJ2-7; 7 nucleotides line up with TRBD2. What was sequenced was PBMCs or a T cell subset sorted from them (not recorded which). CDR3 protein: CASSPALAASSYEQYF. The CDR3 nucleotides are TGTGCCAGCAGCCCTGCTCTAGCGGCCAGCTCCTACGAGCAGTACTTC.